This T cell receptor beta chain was sequenced in a study of beta chain features in type 1 diabetes. The entirety of the isolated RNA underwent reverse transcription, so expressed TCRB transcripts were sequenced. Assay used: immunoSEQ multiplex PCR; TCRdb lists only in-frame clones, some missing. Among 240,000 or so clones listed, 68% were seen once. The sample taken for sequencing was naive CD4+ T cells from blood. The sequence was collected from a man in his thirties or forties in good health.

CDR3 residues: CASRPSGRAHYEQYF. DNA for the CDR3: TGTGCCAGCAGACCTAGCGGGAGGGCCCATTACGAGCAGTACTTC. J is TRBJ2-7 and V is TRBV11-2; 12 positions agree with TRBD2. The trim removed 6 bases at V and 4 bases at J, leaving 7 bases unmatched. The CDR3 is 15 amino acids. The germline gives CDR1 SGHAT, CDR2 FQNNGV.